One and the same sample provided the 18 T cell receptor beta chains below, sequenced in a study of T-cell memory formation after mild COVID-19. TCRdb used MiXCR to reprocess the 5' RACE reads, holding one entry per CDR3 protein. Of hundreds of thousands of distinct CDR3 sequences listed, around 30% were seen once; the top ten hold roughly 13%. Sequencing was carried out using PBMCs or a T cell subset sorted from them (not recorded which). These receptors all stem from an adult woman who had mild COVID-19 (a few samples of this study predate the infection). Cell type and time point are not known.

V gene TRBV18 combines with J gene TRBJ2-7; the match to TRBD2 covers 9 bases. The V segment lost 1 base and the J segment 3 bases; nucleotides outside the gene matches: 4. Germline CDR1 reads KGHSH; CDR2 reads LQKENI. This CDR3 region has 15 residues. The DNA of the CDR3 is TGTGCCAGCTCACCACGGCTAGCGGGGAACTACGAGCAGTACTTC. It translates to CASSPRLAGNYEQYF.

This clonotype has more than one count but fewer than ten. This chain links TRBV29-1 with TRBJ1-2, with 8 bases fitting TRBD1. This CDR3 contains 12 residues. V gave up 8 bases and J gave up 6 bases; unmatched junction bases: 8. Germline CDR1 SQVTM, CDR2 ANQGSEA. CDR3 loop: CSTRTGLDGYTF. The CDR3, as DNA: TGCAGCACCAGGACAGGGTTGGATGGCTACACCTTC.

The chain employs TRBV6-2 or TRBV6-3 and TRBJ2-1; tentatively, D is TRBD1 (7 bases). Germline V CDR1 and CDR2: MNHEY, SVGEGT. V gave up 2 bases and J gave up 4 bases, with 18 bases separating them. The CDR3 consists of 17 residues. The CDR3 sequence: CASSYPSRQGGYNEQFF. DNA for the CDR3: TGTGCCAGCAGTTACCCCTCACGACAGGGAGGATACAATGAGCAGTTCTTC.

A few counts support this clonotype. The rearrangement joins TRBV10-3 to TRBJ2-7; either TRBD1 or TRBD2 may supply D (6 bases each). Germline assignment: CDR1 ENHRY and CDR2 SYGVKD. V dropped 6 bases and J dropped 3 bases, with 12 bases sitting between them. The CDR3 is 13 residues long. CDR3 bases: TGTGCCATCAGGCGGGACAATAACTACGAGCAGTACTTC. Protein product: CAIRRDNNYEQYF.

The CDR3 spells CASSAHRGPYTEAFF. CDR3 nucleotide sequence: TGTGCCAGCAGTGCCCACAGGGGGCCGTACACTGAAGCTTTCTTT. The chain employs TRBV25-1 and TRBJ1-1, with 9 bases aligning to TRBD1. This CDR3 contains 15 residues. The germline CDR1 and CDR2 sequences are MGHDK and SYGVNS. V gave up 4 bases and J gave up 3 bases; unmatched junction bases: 6.

The rearrangement links TRBV7-9 to TRBJ2-7; D is unclear. Germline V gene lookup returns CDR1 SEHNR and CDR2 FQNEAQ (reference sequence). The CDR3 is made up of 12 amino acids. Between the trimmed V and J ends, which lost 1 base and 6 bases, there was a span of 7 bases. DNA of the CDR3: TGTGCCAGCAGCTTAGGACACGGCGAGCAGTACTTC. Amino acids: CASSLGHGEQYF. Using reference TRBV7-9 and TRBJ2-7 for the parts outside the CDR3, the full variable domain is DTGVSQNPRHKITKRGQNVTFRCDPISEHNRLYWYRQTLGQGPEFLTYFQNEAQLEKSRLLSDRFSAERPKGSFSTLEIQRTEQGDSAMYLCASSLGHGEQYFGPGTRLTVT.

The chain has TRBV7-3 and TRBJ2-1, with D maybe TRBD1 (6 bases). The CDR3 is made up of 14 amino acids. Trimming left V 5 bases short and J 7 bases short, with 15 bases between. CDR1 and CDR2 from the germline V gene are SGHTA and FQGTGA. The CDR3 here is CASSPPSGANEQFF. Here the CDR3 DNA reads TGTGCCAGCAGCCCTCCTTCAGGGGCTAATGAGCAGTTCTTC.

The chain joins TRBV15 to TRBJ2-7; D is ambiguous. The germline CDR1 and CDR2 sequences are LNHNV and YYDKDF (reference sequence). There are 13 residues in the CDR3. V was shortened by 4 bases and J by 2 bases, with 9 bases between the two germline ends. The CDR3 reads CATSKGVTYEQYF. The CDR3 nucleotides are TGTGCCACCAGCAAAGGAGTAACCTACGAGCAGTACTTC.

The sample holds many counts of this clonotype. The gene calls are TRBV5-1 and TRBJ2-3; the D gene is possibly TRBD2 (5 bases). V dropped 0 bases and J dropped 2 bases, with 10 bases sitting between them. The CDR3 extends over 15 amino acids. The germline V gene encodes CDR1 SGHRS and CDR2 YFSETQ. The CDR3 DNA follows: TGCGCCAGCAGCTTGGTTCCGGGGAACACAGATACGCAGTATTTT. Translating gives CASSLVPGNTDTQYF.

The chain couples TRBV24-1 to TRBJ1-2, with 8 positions matching TRBD1. CDR3 length equals 16 residues. Germline-derived CDR1 and CDR2 are KGHDR and SFDVKD. Unmatched junction bases numbered 9, after V lost 3 bases and J lost 4 bases. CDR3 residues: CATSDPTGDRTYGYTF. CDR3 nucleotides: TGTGCCACCAGTGATCCAACCGGGGACAGGACCTATGGCTACACCTTC.

The sample holds a few counts of this clonotype. The V and J genes are TRBV2 and TRBJ1-1, with TRBD1 matching over 7 bases. The CDR3 is 15 amino acids. Germline CDR1 is SNHLY and CDR2 is FYNNEI. V trimming: 6 bases; J trimming: 4 bases; junction bases outside the gene matches: 11. CDR3 loop: CASRRQGGGGTEAFF. The DNA of the CDR3 is TGTGCCAGCAGGAGACAGGGTGGGGGTGGCACTGAAGCTTTCTTT.

This clonotype has just a few counts. This rearrangement joins TRBV16 to TRBJ1-3, with D perhaps matching TRBD1 (5 bases). The CDR3 totals 18 residues. Germline V gene lookup returns CDR1 KGHSY and CDR2 FQNENV. V lost 0 bases to trimming and J lost 4 bases, with 19 bases between them. CDR3 nucleotide sequence: TGTGCCAGCAGCCAATCGCCCAGCCAGGGCGCTCGGGGAAACACCATATATTTT. This gives the protein CASSQSPSQGARGNTIYF.

The chain links TRBV7-9 to TRBJ1-1; weak D call: TRBD1 (5 bases). CDR3 length: 15 residues. CDR1 and CDR2 from the germline V gene are SEHNR and FQNEAQ (reference sequence). With 1 base removed from V and 1 base from J, the gap between germline ends came to 10 bases. CDR3 residues: CASSLGSRENTEAFF. CDR3 nucleotides: TGTGCCAGCAGCTTAGGCAGCAGGGAGAACACTGAAGCTTTCTTT.

V usage is TRBV7-2 and J usage is TRBJ1-1, with 7 bases identical to TRBD1. The V segment lost 5 bases and the J segment 2 bases; nucleotides outside the gene matches: 14. The V gene's germline CDR1 is SGHTA and CDR2 FQGNSA. The CDR3 runs to 17 residues. The DNA for the CDR3 is TGTGCCAGCAGCCTCTACCGAGGGACAGTATTTAACACTGAAGCTTTCTTT. It is translated as CASSLYRGTVFNTEAFF.

The chain has TRBV4-2 and TRBJ2-7; 7 nucleotides line up with TRBD1. The length of the CDR3 is 19 residues. Trimming at V came to 0 bases and at J to 0 bases, leaving 14 bases not matched to a gene. Germline V gene sequence: CDR1 LGHNA, CDR2 YNFKEQ. The CDR3 region has the DNA TGTGCCAGCAGCCAAGATTTCCCCACAAGACAGGGATTCTCCTACGAGCAGTACTTC. Translation gives CASSQDFPTRQGFSYEQYF.

The rearrangement uses TRBV13 and TRBJ1-1; D uncertain. Trimming cost V 2 bases and J 1 base, with 11 bases left between them. CDR3 length: 15 residues. Germline V gene data show CDR1 as PRHDT and CDR2 as FYEKMQ (reference sequence). CDR3 nucleotide sequence: TGTGCCAGCAGCTTACTTGACACAGCGAACACTGAAGCTTTCTTT. It specifies CASSLLDTANTEAFF.

This clonotype was seen many times. V usage is TRBV15 and J usage is TRBJ2-2; D is perhaps TRBD1 or TRBD2 (6 bases each). There are 17 residues in the CDR3. Trimming removed 1 base from V and 5 bases from J, with 17 bases in between. Per germline, CDR1 LNHNV and CDR2 YYDKDF (reference sequence). The CDR3: CATSRVKGTRETGELFF. CDR3 coding DNA: TGTGCCACCAGCAGAGTAAAAGGGACACGGGAGACCGGGGAGCTGTTTTTT.

This chain joins TRBV4-2 and TRBJ1-1, with unresolved D. Trimming removed 4 bases at V and 1 base at J, with 13 bases between. The germline V gene has CDR1 LGHNA and CDR2 YNFKEQ. The CDR3 is 15 residues long. CDR3 in DNA: TGTGCCAGCAGCCGCGAGGGAGTAAAGAACACTGAAGCTTTCTTT. Protein product: CASSREGVKNTEAFF.